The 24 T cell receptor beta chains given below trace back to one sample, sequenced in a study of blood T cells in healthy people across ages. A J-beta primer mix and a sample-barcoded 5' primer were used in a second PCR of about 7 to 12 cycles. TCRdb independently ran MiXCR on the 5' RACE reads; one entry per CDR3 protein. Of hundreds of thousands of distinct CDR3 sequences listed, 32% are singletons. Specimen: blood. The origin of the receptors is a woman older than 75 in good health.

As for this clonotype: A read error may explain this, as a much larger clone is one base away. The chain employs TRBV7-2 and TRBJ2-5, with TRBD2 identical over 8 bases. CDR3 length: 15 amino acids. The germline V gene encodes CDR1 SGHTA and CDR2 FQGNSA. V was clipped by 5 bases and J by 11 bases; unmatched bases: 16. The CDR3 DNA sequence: TGTGCCAGCAGCCAAGGGACTAGGGGCCTCGATGAGCAGTACTTC. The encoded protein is CASSQGTRGLDEQYF.

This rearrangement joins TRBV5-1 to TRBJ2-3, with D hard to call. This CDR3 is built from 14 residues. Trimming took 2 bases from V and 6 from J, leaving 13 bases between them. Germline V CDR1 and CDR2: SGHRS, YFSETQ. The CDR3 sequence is CASSFGQVSDTQYF. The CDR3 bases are TGCGCCAGCAGCTTTGGTCAGGTATCGGATACGCAGTATTTT.

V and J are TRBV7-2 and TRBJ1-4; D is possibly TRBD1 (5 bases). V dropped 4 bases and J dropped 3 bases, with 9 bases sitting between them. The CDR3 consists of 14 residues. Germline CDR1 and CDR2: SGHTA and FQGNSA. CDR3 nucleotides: TGTGCCAGCAGCTACGGGGGAGCTAATGAAAAACTGTTTTTT. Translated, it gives CASSYGGANEKLFF.

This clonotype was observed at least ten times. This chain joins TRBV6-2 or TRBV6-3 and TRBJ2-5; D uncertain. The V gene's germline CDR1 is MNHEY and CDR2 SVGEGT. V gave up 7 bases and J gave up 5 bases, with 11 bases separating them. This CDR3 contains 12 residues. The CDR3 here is CASNEDAETQYF. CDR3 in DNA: TGTGCCAGCAACGAGGACGCGGAGACCCAGTACTTC.

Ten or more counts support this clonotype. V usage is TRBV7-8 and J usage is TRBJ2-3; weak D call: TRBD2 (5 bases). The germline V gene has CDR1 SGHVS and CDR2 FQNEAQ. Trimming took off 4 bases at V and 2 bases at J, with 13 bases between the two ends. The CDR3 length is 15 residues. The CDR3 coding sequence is TGTGCCAGCAGCTCTTTCACCGGGATCACAGATACGCAGTATTTT. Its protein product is CASSSFTGITDTQYF.

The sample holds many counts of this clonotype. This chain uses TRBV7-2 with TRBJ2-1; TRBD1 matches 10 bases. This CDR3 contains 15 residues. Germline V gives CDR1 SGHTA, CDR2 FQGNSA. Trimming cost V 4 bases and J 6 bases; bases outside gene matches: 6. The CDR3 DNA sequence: TGTGCCAGCAGCTCCCAGGGACAGGGGATCAATGAGCAGTTCTTC. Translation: CASSSQGQGINEQFF.

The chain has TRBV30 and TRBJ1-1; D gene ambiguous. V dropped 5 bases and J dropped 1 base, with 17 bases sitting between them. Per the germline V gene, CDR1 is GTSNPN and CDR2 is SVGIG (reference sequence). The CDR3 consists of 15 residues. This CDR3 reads CAWSRDPTANTEAFF. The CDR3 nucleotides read TGTGCCTGGTCCCGAGACCCCACAGCGAACACTGAAGCTTTCTTT.

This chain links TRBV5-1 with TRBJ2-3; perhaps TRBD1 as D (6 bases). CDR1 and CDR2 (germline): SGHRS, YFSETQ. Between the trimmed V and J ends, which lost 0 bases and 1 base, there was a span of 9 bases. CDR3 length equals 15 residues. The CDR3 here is CASSLEGHGTDTQYF. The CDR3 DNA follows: TGCGCCAGCAGCTTGGAGGGACACGGCACAGATACGCAGTATTTT.

For the CDR3, the DNA is TGTGCCAGCAGCTTTGCGGGTACCAGCTCCTACGAGCAGTACTTC. It codes for CASSFAGTSSYEQYF. The chain joins TRBV7-2 to TRBJ2-7; D perhaps matches TRBD2 (5 bases). The CDR3 is made up of 15 amino acids. Germline loops: CDR1 SGHTA, CDR2 FQGNSA. Deletions cut 3 bases from V and 0 bases from J, with 12 bases between.

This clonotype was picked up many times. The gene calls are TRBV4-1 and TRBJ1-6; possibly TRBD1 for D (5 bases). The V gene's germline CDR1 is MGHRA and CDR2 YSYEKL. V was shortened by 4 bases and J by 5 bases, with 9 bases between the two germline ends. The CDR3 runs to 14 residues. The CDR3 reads CASSRSRDNSPLHF. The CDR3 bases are TGCGCCAGCAGCCGAAGCAGGGATAATTCACCCCTCCACTTT.

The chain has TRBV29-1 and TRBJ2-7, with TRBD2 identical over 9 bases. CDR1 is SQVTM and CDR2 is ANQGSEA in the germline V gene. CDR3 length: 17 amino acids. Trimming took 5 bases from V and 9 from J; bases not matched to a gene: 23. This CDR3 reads CSVCLAGNPYSADTQYF. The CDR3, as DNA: TGCAGCGTTTGTCTAGCGGGGAATCCCTACAGCGCAGATACGCAGTACTTC.

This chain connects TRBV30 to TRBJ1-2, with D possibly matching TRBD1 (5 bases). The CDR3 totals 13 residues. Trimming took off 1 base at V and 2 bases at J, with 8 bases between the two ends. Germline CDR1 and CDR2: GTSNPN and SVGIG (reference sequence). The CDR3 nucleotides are TGTGCCTGGAGTGAACAGGCCAACTATGGCTACACCTTC. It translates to CAWSEQANYGYTF.

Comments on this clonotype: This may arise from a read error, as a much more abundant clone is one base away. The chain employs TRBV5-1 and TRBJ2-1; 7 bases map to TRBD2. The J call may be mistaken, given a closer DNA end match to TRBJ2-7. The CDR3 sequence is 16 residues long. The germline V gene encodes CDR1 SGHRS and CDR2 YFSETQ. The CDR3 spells CASSLSVGGSYNEQYF. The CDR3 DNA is TGCGCCAGCAGCTTGTCCGTGGGGGGGTCCTACAATGAGCAGTACTTC.

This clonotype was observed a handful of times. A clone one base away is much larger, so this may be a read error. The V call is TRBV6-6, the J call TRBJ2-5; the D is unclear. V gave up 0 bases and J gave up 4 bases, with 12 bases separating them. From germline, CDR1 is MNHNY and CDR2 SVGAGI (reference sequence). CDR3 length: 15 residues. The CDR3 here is CASSYSGYSLETQYF. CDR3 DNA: TGTGCCAGCAGTTACTCTGGCTACTCACTAGAGACCCAGTACTTC.

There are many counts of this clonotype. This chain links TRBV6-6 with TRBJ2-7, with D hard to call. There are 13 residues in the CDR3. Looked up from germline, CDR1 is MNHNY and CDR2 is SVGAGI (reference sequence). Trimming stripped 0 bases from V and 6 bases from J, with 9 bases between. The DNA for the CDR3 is TGTGCCAGCAGTTACTCGGCAACGGGCGAGCAGTACTTC. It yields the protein CASSYSATGEQYF.

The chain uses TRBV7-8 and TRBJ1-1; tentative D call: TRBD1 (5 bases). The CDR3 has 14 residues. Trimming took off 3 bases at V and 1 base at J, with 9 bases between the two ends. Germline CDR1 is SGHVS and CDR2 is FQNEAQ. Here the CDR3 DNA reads TGTGCCAGCAGCTTTCTCCAGGGGAACACTGAAGCTTTCTTT. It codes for CASSFLQGNTEAFF.

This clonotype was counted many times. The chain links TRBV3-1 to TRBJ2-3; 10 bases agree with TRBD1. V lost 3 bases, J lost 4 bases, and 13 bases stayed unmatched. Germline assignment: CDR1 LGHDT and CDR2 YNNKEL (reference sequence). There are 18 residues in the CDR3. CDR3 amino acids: CASSHFSTGQGLPDTQYF. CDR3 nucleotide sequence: TGTGCCAGCAGCCACTTTAGCACGGGACAGGGGTTACCAGATACGCAGTATTTT.

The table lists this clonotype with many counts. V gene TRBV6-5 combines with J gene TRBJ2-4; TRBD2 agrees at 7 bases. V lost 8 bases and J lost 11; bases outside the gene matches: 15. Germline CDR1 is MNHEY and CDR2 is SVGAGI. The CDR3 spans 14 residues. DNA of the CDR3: TGTGCCAGCTGTACGGGGGGAAGTGTGAGTGTTCAGTACTTC. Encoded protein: CASCTGGSVSVQYF.

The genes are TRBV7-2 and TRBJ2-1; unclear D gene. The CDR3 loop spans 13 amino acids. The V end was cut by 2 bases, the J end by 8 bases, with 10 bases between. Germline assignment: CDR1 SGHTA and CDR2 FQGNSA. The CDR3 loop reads CASSLPLLDEQFF. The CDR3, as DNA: TGTGCCAGCAGCTTACCGCTGCTCGATGAGCAGTTCTTC.

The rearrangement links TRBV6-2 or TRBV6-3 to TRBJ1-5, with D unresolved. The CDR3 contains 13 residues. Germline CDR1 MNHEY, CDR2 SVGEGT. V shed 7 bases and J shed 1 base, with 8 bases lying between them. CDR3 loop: CASNHRSNQPQHF. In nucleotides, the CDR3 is TGTGCCAGCAATCACCGGAGCAATCAGCCCCAGCATTTT.

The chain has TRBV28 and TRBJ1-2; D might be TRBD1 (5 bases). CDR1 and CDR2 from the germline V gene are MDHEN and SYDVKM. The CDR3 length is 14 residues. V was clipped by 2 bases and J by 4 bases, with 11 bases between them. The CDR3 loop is CASSLRRGGYGYTF. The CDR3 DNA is TGTGCCAGCAGTTTACGTCGGGGGGGCTATGGCTACACCTTC.

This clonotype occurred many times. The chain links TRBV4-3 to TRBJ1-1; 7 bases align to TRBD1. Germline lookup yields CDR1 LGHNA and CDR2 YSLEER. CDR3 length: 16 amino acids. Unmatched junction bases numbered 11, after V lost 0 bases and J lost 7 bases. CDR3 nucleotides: TGCGCCAGCAGCCAAGATGGAAGACAGGGAGAAGATGAAGCTTTCTTT. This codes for CASSQDGRQGEDEAFF.

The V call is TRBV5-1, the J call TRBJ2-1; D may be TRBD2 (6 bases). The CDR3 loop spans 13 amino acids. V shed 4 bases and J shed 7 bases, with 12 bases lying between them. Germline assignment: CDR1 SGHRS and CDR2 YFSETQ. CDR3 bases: TGCGCCAGCAGCGAACTAGGGAGGAATGAGCAGTTCTTC. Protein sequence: CASSELGRNEQFF. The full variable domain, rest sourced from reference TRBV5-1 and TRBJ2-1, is KAGVTQTPRYLIKTRGQQVTLSCSPISGHRSVSWYQQTPGQGLQFLFEYFSETQRNKGNFPGRFSGRQFSNSRSEMNVSTLELGDSALYLCASSELGRNEQFFGPGTRLTVL.

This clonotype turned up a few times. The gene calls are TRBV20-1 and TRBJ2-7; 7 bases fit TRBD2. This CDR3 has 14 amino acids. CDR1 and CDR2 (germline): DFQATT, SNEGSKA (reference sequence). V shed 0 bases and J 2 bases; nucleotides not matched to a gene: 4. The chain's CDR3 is CSARDTGGAYEQYF. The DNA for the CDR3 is TGCAGTGCTAGAGATACGGGAGGCGCCTACGAGCAGTACTTC.